These T cell receptor beta chains were read from a single sample in a study of T cell repertoires in ileal Crohn's disease. The assay was immunoSEQ multiplex PCR, and TCRdb's table has in-frame clones only and misses some. The sample consists of 11,000 to 15,000 clones, 78% of them appearing once. Material for sequencing was ileal tissue. Receptor source: an adult with Crohn's disease. The CDR3 runs from the conserved cysteine through the conserved F or W. A D gene is named only where the DNA matches it firmly. Clone size is stated in some rows and not others, as once, few, many or a class when expanded.

.	TRBV9	.	TRBJ2-2	TGTGCCAGCAGCGCCGGAGGGGGGGCGAACACCGGGGAGCTGTTTTTT	CASSAGGGANTGELFF
.	TRBV18	.	TRBJ2-7	TGTGCCAGCTCACCACCCCGGGCAGGGGACTACGAGCAGTACTTC	CASSPPRAGDYEQYF
.	TRBV21-1	.	TRBJ1-4	TGTGCCAGCAGCAAAGACAGTGAAAAACTGTTTTTT	CASSKDSEKLFF
.	TRBV6-1	.	TRBJ1-1	TGTGCCAGCAGGGACGTCCCAGGGATGAACACTGAAGCTTTCTTT	CASRDVPGMNTEAFF
.	TRBV7-9	.	TRBJ2-1	TGTGCCAGCAGCTTAGCGGGACTCTCGGAGCAGTTCTTC	CASSLAGLSEQFF
.	TRBV18	.	TRBJ2-7	TGTGCCAGCTCACTTAGACAGTGGGCTTGGTACTTC	CASSLRQWAWYF
.	TRBV7-9	.	TRBJ2-1	TGTGCCAGCAGTCTCAGCGGTGAGCAGTTCTTC	CASSLSGEQFF
.	TRBV6-1	.	TRBJ1-5	TGTGCCAGCAGTGCTTCGCGATCCCAGCATTTT	CASSASRSQHF
.	TRBV2	once	TRBJ2-3	TGTGCCGGTCAACGTGGGACTAGCACAGATACGCAGTATTTT	CAGQRGTSTDTQYF
.	TRBV7-2	.	TRBJ2-7	TGTGCCAGCAGCTTGGTCGGGGGATACGAGCAGTACTTC	CASSLVGGYEQYF
TRBD1	TRBV9	.	TRBJ2-3	TGTGCCAGCAGCCCGGACAGGGCAACAGATACGCAGTATTTT	CASSPDRATDTQYF
TRBD1	TRBV7-2	.	TRBJ2-7	TGTGCCAGCAGCTTCGAATTTCGGGACAGGGGCTCTGAGCAGTACTTC	CASSFEFRDRGSEQYF
TRBD1	TRBV11-2	.	TRBJ1-1	TGTGCCAGCAGCCCCGAAGGGACAGTGAACACTGAAGCTTTCTTT	CASSPEGTVNTEAFF
.	TRBV15	once	TRBJ2-7	TGTGCCACCAGCAGCCCCACAGGGTTTGGAAAGAACGAGCAGTACTTC	CATSSPTGFGKNEQYF
.	TRBV9	.	TRBJ1-6	TGTGCCAGCAGCCCGGACTTAAATAATTCACCCCTCCACTTT	CASSPDLNNSPLHF
TRBD2	TRBV15	.	TRBJ2-3	TGTGCCACCGAGGGACTAGCGGGATTGGATACGCAGTATTTT	CATEGLAGLDTQYF
.	TRBV19	.	TRBJ1-1	TGTGCCAGTAGTATAGGCCAGGGGTACACTGAAGCTTTCTTT	CASSIGQGYTEAFF
.	TRBV18	.	TRBJ2-7	TGTGCCAGCTCACGGGAACAGGGTAAGCCCCACGAGCAGTACTTC	CASSREQGKPHEQYF
TRBD1	TRBV11-2	.	TRBJ2-7	TGTGCCAGCAGCGTGACAGGGGCACTCTCCTACGAGCAGTACTTC	CASSVTGALSYEQYF
TRBD1	TRBV2	.	TRBJ2-5	TGTGCCAGCAGCTGGGACAGGGGTGACCAAGAGACCCAGTACTTC	CASSWDRGDQETQYF
.	TRBV6-6	once	TRBJ2-2	TGTGCCAGCAGTCCTTCTAGCGTCAGCGGGGAGCTGTTTTTT	CASSPSSVSGELFF
TRBD2	TRBV28	.	TRBJ2-2	TGTGCCAGCAGACATGGTGGGACTAGCGGGAGGGGGGAGCTGTTTTTT	CASRHGGTSGRGELFF
TRBD1	TRBV7-9	once	TRBJ1-1	TGTGCCAGCAGCCTATTCGGACAGGACACTGAAGCTTTCTTT	CASSLFGQDTEAFF
.	TRBV19	.	TRBJ1-2	TGTGCCAGTAGTATCGACAGCTTCGGTAACTATGGCTACACCTTC	CASSIDSFGNYGYTF
.	TRBV27	.	TRBJ1-6	TGTGCCAGCAGTTATAGGGACTATTCACCCCTCCACTTT	CASSYRDYSPLHF
.	TRBV7-3	.	TRBJ2-1	TGTGCCAGCAGCGCGAGAGGGTATCAGTCCAATGAGCAGTTCTTC	CASSARGYQSNEQFF
.	TRBV2	.	TRBJ1-3	TGTGCCAGCAGGGGGACAATCTCTGGAAACACCATATATTTT	CASRGTISGNTIYF